A single sample gave rise to the 19 T cell receptor beta chains below, sequenced in a study of blood T cell repertoires in COVID-19 (dated by TCRdb to between 2020 and 2021). The library was made by the immunoSEQ multiplex PCR assay. TCRdb retrieved this table from immuneACCESS and kept in-frame rearrangements only. Not all clones are present; in checked studies, unresolved V genes account for under half, and no reason is known for the remainder. The sample table holds 100,000 to 110,000 clones, of which around four fifths were seen once. The ten largest clones add up to around 15% of the sample. The sample was peripheral blood. These receptors all stem from a man between 45 and 60 years old with active or convalescent COVID-19.

The V gene is TRBV3-1 (or the pseudogene TRBV3-2), the J gene TRBJ2-3, with D possibly being TRBD1 (6 bases). V gave up 3 bases and J gave up 6 bases, with 22 bases separating them. This CDR3 comprises 17 residues. Germline CDR1 LGHDT, CDR2 YNNKEL (reference sequence). CDR3 in amino acids: CASSHPAGQSDVDTQYF. The CDR3 DNA follows: TGTGCCAGCAGCCACCCCGCCGGACAGTCCGATGTGGATACGCAGTATTTT.

The chain employs TRBV28 and TRBJ1-6, with D perhaps TRBD1 (6 bases). Germline values: CDR1 MDHEN, CDR2 SYDVKM. The germline V and J ends were trimmed by 1 base and 7 bases, with 17 bases remaining between them. The CDR3 has 17 residues. CDR3 protein: CASSLFVGGGENSPLHF. CDR3 DNA sequence: TGTGCCAGCAGTTTATTTGTAGGGGGAGGGGAAAATTCACCCCTCCACTTT.

This chain joins TRBV28 and TRBJ2-2, with 7 nucleotides matching TRBD2. In germline, CDR1 is MDHEN, CDR2 SYDVKM. V lost 5 bases, J lost 6 bases, and 9 bases stayed unmatched. The length of the CDR3 is 15 residues. Written as DNA, the CDR3 is TGTGCCAGCAGTCGGCTTTTGGGGGGGGCCGGGGAGCTGTTTTTT. Translating it yields CASSRLLGGAGELFF.

This clone has only one observation. The J gene is TRBJ2-5, the V gene TRBV2; D remains unclear. Germline values: CDR1 SNHLY, CDR2 FYNNEI. This CDR3 is built from 11 residues. The V end lost 7 bases, the J end lost 5 bases, and 8 bases lay between the germline ends. The CDR3 nucleotides are TGTGCCAGCACAGTCTGGGAGACCCAGTACTTC. It yields the protein CASTVWETQYF.

The chain carries TRBV14 and TRBJ2-6; no definite D call. Germline V gene data show CDR1 as SGHDN and CDR2 as FVKESK. The CDR3 spans 18 residues. Trimming pared 4 bases from V and 0 bases from J, leaving 16 bases between. The CDR3 protein is CASSRFLTPTSGANVLTF. CDR3 sequence (DNA): TGTGCCAGCAGCCGATTCCTGACACCCACCTCTGGGGCCAACGTCCTGACTTTC.

The chain joins TRBV19 to TRBJ2-2; 10 positions agree with TRBD1. Germline V gene lookup returns CDR1 LNHDA and CDR2 SQIVND (reference sequence). The CDR3 has 16 amino acids. V gave up 5 bases and J gave up 5 bases; unmatched junction bases: 8. CDR3 coding DNA: TGTGCCAGTAGTTTCATAAGGGACAGGGGTACCGGGGAGCTGTTTTTT. Its protein is CASSFIRDRGTGELFF.

The chain combines TRBV19 with TRBJ1-3; D is ambiguous. The CDR3 extends over 15 amino acids. The V gene lost 7 bases and the J gene lost 0 bases, with 13 bases spanning the gap. The germline CDR1 and CDR2 sequences are LNHDA and SQIVND (reference sequence). CDR3 DNA: TGTGCCAGTACTCCAGACGGGTTCTCTGGAAACACCATATATTTT. Translated, it gives CASTPDGFSGNTIYF.

V usage is TRBV14 and J usage is TRBJ1-4; a weak D match, TRBD1 (5 bases). The germline CDR1 and CDR2 sequences are SGHDN and FVKESK. The CDR3 covers 16 residues. Trimming left V 1 base short and J 0 bases short, with 9 bases between. CDR3 DNA sequence: TGTGCCAGCAGCCAAGGAACAGGCGCAACTAATGAAAAACTGTTTTTT. This sequence encodes CASSQGTGATNEKLFF.

This sequence joins TRBV4-2 and TRBJ2-1, with 15 bases matching TRBD2. The germline gives CDR1 LGHNA, CDR2 YNFKEQ. The CDR3 length is 17 residues. Trimming took 1 base from V and 8 from J; bases not matched to a gene: 6. The CDR3, as DNA: TGTGCCAGCAGCCAAGGAGGACTAGCGGGAGGGGTGGATGAGCAGTTCTTC. Its protein product is CASSQGGLAGGVDEQFF.

This chain uses TRBV2 with TRBJ2-2, with 8 bases that match TRBD2. Germline V gives CDR1 SNHLY, CDR2 FYNNEI. The CDR3 sequence is 14 residues long. V shed 11 bases, J shed 7 bases, and the junction held 12 bases outside the gene matches. CDR3: CACSGTRSNGELFF. CDR3 nucleotides: TGTGCCTGCTCCGGGACTAGGTCAAACGGGGAGCTGTTTTTT.

The V gene is TRBV11-2, the J gene TRBJ2-3; 13 nucleotides match TRBD2. This CDR3 region has 15 residues. Trimming took 3 bases from V and 5 from J; bases not matched to a gene: 2. From germline, CDR1 is SGHAT and CDR2 FQNNGV. CDR3 sequence: CASSLRTSGRDTQYF. The CDR3 nucleotides read TGTGCCAGCAGCTTGAGGACTAGCGGGAGAGATACGCAGTATTTT. The full variable domain, its missing parts supplied by reference TRBV11-2 and TRBJ2-3, is EAGVAQSPRYKIIEKRQSVAFWCNPISGHATLYWYQQILGQGPKLLIQFQNNGVVDDSQLPKDRFSAERLKGVDSTLKIQPAKLEDSAVYLCASSLRTSGRDTQYFGPGTRLTVL.

V gene TRBV12-3 or TRBV12-4 combines with J gene TRBJ1-1; no firm D call. This CDR3 region has 11 residues. The V gene lost 1 base and the J gene lost 11 bases, with 8 bases spanning the gap. For the CDR3, the DNA is TGTGCCAGCAGTTTAGGGCTCCCCGCTTTCTTT. Translation: CASSLGLPAFF.

The rearrangement links TRBV4-1 to TRBJ2-3; 7 nucleotides agree with TRBD1. Trimming took 1 base from V and 1 from J; bases not matched to a gene: 5. There are 16 residues in the CDR3. The germline CDR1 and CDR2 sequences are MGHRA and YSYEKL. The CDR3 coding sequence is TGCGCCAGCAGCCAAGTGGGTAGGGGGCGCACAGATACGCAGTATTTT. Translated, it gives CASSQVGRGRTDTQYF.

The chain is built from TRBV21-1 and TRBJ1-5; no check of the table's D call, TRBD1, against the DNA was made. TRBV21-1 is labeled a pseudogene. The CDR3 is made up of 14 amino acids. The CDR3 here is CASSKVLARQPQHF. The CDR3 DNA reads as TGTGCCAGCAGCAAAGTGTTGGCTCGTCAGCCCCAGCATTTT.

V and J are TRBV9 and TRBJ2-5; 7 nucleotides line up with TRBD2. Germline V lookup: CDR1 SGDLS, CDR2 YYNGEE. Trimming cost V 0 bases and J 0 bases; bases outside gene matches: 5. The CDR3 extends over 16 amino acids. For the CDR3, the DNA is TGTGCCAGCAGCGTAGAAGCGGGATCGTACCAAGAGACCCAGTACTTC. The encoded protein is CASSVEAGSYQETQYF.

The chain employs TRBV27 and TRBJ1-5; D remains ambiguous. Trimming took 3 bases from V and 9 from J, leaving 12 bases between them. This CDR3 has 13 amino acids. In germline, CDR1 is MNHEY, CDR2 SMNVEV (reference sequence). The CDR3 reads CASSFNPSWPQHF. As DNA, the CDR3 is TGTGCCAGCAGTTTTAACCCTAGCTGGCCCCAGCATTTT.

The V call is TRBV3-1 (or the pseudogene TRBV3-2), the J call TRBJ2-1; possible D gene TRBD2, 6 bases. Germline-derived CDR1 and CDR2 are LGHDT and YNNKEL (reference sequence). This CDR3 is 13 amino acids long. Trimming removed 4 bases at V and 14 bases at J, with 18 bases between. The CDR3 loop reads CASSLDSAVAEFF. CDR3 sequence (DNA): TGTGCCAGCAGCCTAGACAGTGCGGTAGCGGAGTTCTTC.

This chain connects TRBV9 to TRBJ1-4, with D maybe TRBD1 (5 bases). V dropped 0 bases and J dropped 7 bases, with 13 bases sitting between them. Germline V gene lookup returns CDR1 SGDLS and CDR2 YYNGEE. The CDR3 sequence is 15 residues long. The DNA for the CDR3 is TGTGCCAGCAGCGTAGGCTCCCAGGGTGGTGAAAAACTGTTTTTT. It translates to CASSVGSQGGEKLFF.

V gene TRBV5-4 combines with J gene TRBJ2-1; tentative D call: TRBD2 (6 bases). The CDR3 contains 13 residues. CDR1 is SGHNT and CDR2 is YYREEE in the germline V gene (reference sequence). The V gene lost 4 bases and the J gene lost 7 bases, with 12 bases spanning the gap. The CDR3 bases are TGTGCCAGCAGCGCGGGACTTTGGAATGAGCAGTTCTTC. It translates to CASSAGLWNEQFF.